Listed below are T cell receptor beta chains from one sample, sequenced in a study of control samples from healthy donors and cancer patients. Sequencing used immunoSEQ multiplex PCR; TCRdb keeps in-frame clones, though not all of them. The data hold 130,000 to 150,000 clones, with just under 95% observed a single time. Source material: PBMCs. The source of these receptors is a man aged 55-75 years with colorectal cancer. The CDR3 runs from the conserved cysteine through the conserved F or W. D genes are given only for firm matches. Size is omitted from some rows. Given values are once, few, many or a class for expanded clones.

J gene: TRBJ1-5; D gene: -; clone size: -; V gene: TRBV21-1; CDR3 protein: CASRGQFGLCNQPQHF; CDR3 DNA: TGTGCCAGCAGAGGACAGTTCGGGTTGTGCAATCAGCCCCAGCATTTT
J gene: TRBJ1-6; D gene: TRBD1; clone size: -; V gene: TRBV5-6; CDR3 protein: CASSFLRQGDNSPLHF; CDR3 DNA: TGTGCCAGCAGCTTTCTCCGACAGGGGGACAATTCACCCCTCCACTTT
J gene: TRBJ1-1; D gene: -; clone size: -; V gene: TRBV5-1; CDR3 protein: CASSLALTGLNTEAFF; CDR3 DNA: TGCGCCAGCAGCTTGGCTCTCACAGGCCTGAACACTGAAGCTTTCTTT
J gene: TRBJ1-2; D gene: -; clone size: -; V gene: TRBV6-5; CDR3 protein: CASSTNRDLYGYTF; CDR3 DNA: TGTGCCAGCAGTACCAACAGGGATCTCTATGGCTACACCTTC
J gene: TRBJ2-7; D gene: -; clone size: -; V gene: TRBV7-2; CDR3 protein: CASSLGVGYEQYF; CDR3 DNA: TGTGCCAGCAGCTTAGGGGTCGGGTACGAGCAGTACTTC
J gene: TRBJ2-1; D gene: TRBD2; clone size: -; V gene: TRBV9; CDR3 protein: CASSPGLAGVHEQFF; CDR3 DNA: TGTGCCAGCAGCCCTGGACTAGCGGGGGTCCATGAGCAGTTCTTC
J gene: TRBJ2-2; D gene: -; clone size: -; V gene: TRBV5-4; CDR3 protein: CASSITGELFF; CDR3 DNA: TGTGCCAGCAGCATTACCGGGGAGCTGTTTTTT
J gene: TRBJ2-7; D gene: -; clone size: -; V gene: TRBV6-5; CDR3 protein: CASSYPDGPGWYF; CDR3 DNA: TGTGCCAGCAGTTACCCGGACGGCCCTGGATGGTACTTC
J gene: TRBJ1-1; D gene: -; clone size: -; V gene: TRBV27; CDR3 protein: CASKTAQNTEAFF; CDR3 DNA: TGTGCCAGCAAGACGGCCCAGAACACTGAAGCTTTCTTT
J gene: TRBJ2-5; D gene: -; clone size: -; V gene: TRBV9; CDR3 protein: CASSVGGGIKETQYF; CDR3 DNA: TGTGCCAGCAGCGTTGGAGGGGGGATCAAAGAGACCCAGTACTTC
J gene: TRBJ2-3; D gene: -; clone size: -; V gene: TRBV12-3/TRBV12-4; CDR3 protein: CASSEDSGDTQYF; CDR3 DNA: TGTGCCAGCAGTGAAGACTCCGGGGATACGCAGTATTTT
J gene: TRBJ2-1; D gene: TRBD2; clone size: -; V gene: TRBV6-5; CDR3 protein: CASRRGGADNEQFF; CDR3 DNA: TGTGCCAGCAGGCGCGGGGGGGCCGACAATGAGCAGTTCTTC
J gene: TRBJ2-7; D gene: -; clone size: -; V gene: TRBV5-4; CDR3 protein: CASMRQQSYEQYF; CDR3 DNA: TGTGCCAGCATGCGGCAGCAGTCCTACGAGCAGTACTTC
J gene: TRBJ2-7; D gene: -; clone size: -; V gene: TRBV10-3; CDR3 protein: CAISELIGVAYEQYF; CDR3 DNA: TGTGCCATCAGTGAGCTGATTGGGGTGGCCTACGAGCAGTACTTC
J gene: TRBJ2-3; D gene: -; clone size: -; V gene: TRBV7-9; CDR3 protein: CASSLERGTDTQYF; CDR3 DNA: TGTGCCAGCAGCTTAGAGAGGGGGACGGATACGCAGTATTTT
J gene: TRBJ1-2; D gene: TRBD1; clone size: -; V gene: TRBV6-5; CDR3 protein: CASSYGTGELGYGYTF; CDR3 DNA: TGTGCCAGCAGTTACGGGACAGGGGAGTTAGGCTATGGCTACACCTTC
J gene: TRBJ2-5; D gene: TRBD1; clone size: -; V gene: TRBV18; CDR3 protein: CASSPGQAGQGRTQYF; CDR3 DNA: TGTGCCAGCTCCCCCGGACAGGCGGGACAGGGACGGACCCAGTACTTC
J gene: TRBJ1-1; D gene: TRBD1; clone size: -; V gene: TRBV19; CDR3 protein: CASSIPGQDPEAFF; CDR3 DNA: TGTGCCAGTAGTATCCCCGGACAGGACCCTGAAGCTTTCTTT
J gene: TRBJ2-2; D gene: -; clone size: -; V gene: TRBV27; CDR3 protein: CASSLAGANGELFF; CDR3 DNA: TGTGCCAGCAGTTTAGCGGGGGCGAACGGGGAGCTGTTTTTT
J gene: TRBJ1-1; D gene: -; clone size: once; V gene: TRBV6-2/TRBV6-3; CDR3 protein: CASSYSVSPGTEAFF; CDR3 DNA: TGTGCCAGCAGTTACTCGGTCAGCCCGGGGACTGAAGCTTTCTTT
J gene: TRBJ1-4; D gene: -; clone size: -; V gene: TRBV27; CDR3 protein: CASSTQPPGWRTEKLFF; CDR3 DNA: TGTGCCAGCAGTACACAACCGCCGGGTTGGAGGACTGAAAAACTGTTTTTT
J gene: TRBJ1-2; D gene: -; clone size: -; V gene: TRBV5-6; CDR3 protein: CASRLGLNYGYTF; CDR3 DNA: TGTGCCAGCAGGCTCGGGCTAAACTATGGCTACACCTTC
J gene: TRBJ1-1; D gene: TRBD1; clone size: -; V gene: TRBV12-3/TRBV12-4; CDR3 protein: CASTSGGNTEAFF; CDR3 DNA: TGTGCCAGCACTTCAGGGGGGAACACTGAAGCTTTCTTT
J gene: TRBJ1-2; D gene: TRBD1; clone size: -; V gene: TRBV2; CDR3 protein: CASSEGQGFYGYTF; CDR3 DNA: TGTGCCAGCAGTGAGGGACAGGGGTTCTATGGCTACACCTTC
J gene: TRBJ1-2; D gene: -; clone size: once; V gene: TRBV28; CDR3 protein: CASSGAGPNYGYTF; CDR3 DNA: TGTGCCAGCAGTGGGGCAGGGCCTAACTATGGCTACACCTTC
J gene: TRBJ1-2; D gene: TRBD1; clone size: -; V gene: TRBV3-1/TRBV3-2; CDR3 protein: CASSQVIGQGDGYTF; CDR3 DNA: TGTGCCAGCAGCCAAGTAATAGGACAGGGGGATGGCTACACCTTC
J gene: TRBJ1-1; D gene: TRBD1; clone size: -; V gene: TRBV29-1; CDR3 protein: CSVVGQENTEAFF; CDR3 DNA: TGCAGCGTTGTCGGACAGGAGAACACTGAAGCTTTCTTT
J gene: TRBJ2-1; D gene: -; clone size: -; V gene: TRBV5-1; CDR3 protein: CASSVQGGHGNEQFF; CDR3 DNA: TGCGCCAGCAGCGTCCAGGGGGGCCATGGCAATGAGCAGTTCTTC
J gene: TRBJ2-4; D gene: -; clone size: -; V gene: TRBV7-4; CDR3 protein: CASSLGGGGNIQYF; CDR3 DNA: TGTGCCAGCAGCTTAGGGGGAGGGGGAAACATTCAGTACTTC
J gene: TRBJ2-1; D gene: TRBD1; clone size: -; V gene: TRBV19; CDR3 protein: CASSAWDRAYNEQFF; CDR3 DNA: TGTGCCAGTAGTGCATGGGACAGGGCCTACAATGAGCAGTTCTTC
J gene: TRBJ2-6; D gene: -; clone size: -; V gene: TRBV9; CDR3 protein: CASSSRSGANVLTF; CDR3 DNA: TGTGCCAGCAGCTCCCGCTCTGGGGCCAACGTCCTGACTTTC
J gene: TRBJ1-2; D gene: -; clone size: -; V gene: TRBV10-3; CDR3 protein: CAISESNRMGGYTF; CDR3 DNA: TGTGCCATCAGTGAGTCCAACAGGATGGGGGGCTACACCTTC
J gene: TRBJ1-2; D gene: -; clone size: -; V gene: TRBV29-1; CDR3 protein: CSVDRQASNYGYTF; CDR3 DNA: TGCAGCGTTGACCGGCAGGCATCTAACTATGGCTACACCTTC
J gene: TRBJ1-2; D gene: -; clone size: -; V gene: TRBV4-3; CDR3 protein: CASSQGGQGGHHGYTF; CDR3 DNA: TGCGCCAGCAGCCAAGGAGGGCAGGGCGGGCACCACGGCTACACCTTC
J gene: TRBJ1-1; D gene: -; clone size: -; V gene: TRBV6-5; CDR3 protein: CASSYTYSGPTEAFF; CDR3 DNA: TGTGCCAGCAGTTACACATATTCAGGGCCGACTGAAGCTTTCTTT
J gene: TRBJ1-1; D gene: TRBD1; clone size: -; V gene: TRBV3-1/TRBV3-2; CDR3 protein: CASSRGQGDAFF; CDR3 DNA: TGTGCCAGCAGCCGAGGACAGGGGGACGCTTTCTTT
J gene: TRBJ2-6; D gene: -; clone size: -; V gene: TRBV29-1; CDR3 protein: CSVARYDLSGANVLTF; CDR3 DNA: TGCAGCGTCGCCCGCTATGATCTCTCTGGGGCCAACGTCCTGACTTTC
J gene: TRBJ2-5; D gene: -; clone size: -; V gene: TRBV29-1; CDR3 protein: CSVEGPDRETQYF; CDR3 DNA: TGCAGCGTTGAAGGACCTGATCGGGAGACCCAGTACTTC
J gene: TRBJ2-1; D gene: TRBD1; clone size: -; V gene: TRBV2; CDR3 protein: CASDRDRVGNEQFF; CDR3 DNA: TGTGCCAGCGACCGGGACAGGGTAGGCAATGAGCAGTTCTTC